This passage covers 17 T cell receptor beta chains from one sample sequenced in a study of cytomegalovirus exposure and HLA in healthy donors. The PCR used 60 Vbeta and 13 Jbeta primers. Measured with immunoSEQ multiplex PCR; TCRdb has only the in-frame clones, and not every one. The sample lists 200,000 to 250,000 clones; around 76% were seen once. The sequenced material came from PBMCs. The receptors here all came from a man younger than 30 in good health and CMV-seronegative.

This clone was seen a single time. CDR3 amino acids: CASSRVRESYTGELFF. The CDR3 coding sequence is TGCGCCAGCAGCCGGGTGCGGGAGTCTTACACCGGGGAGCTGTTTTTT. The V call is TRBV5-1, the J call TRBJ2-2; TRBD2 matches at 7 bases. CDR1 and CDR2 (germline): SGHRS, YFSETQ. Unmatched junction bases numbered 9, after V lost 4 bases and J lost 3 bases. The CDR3 is 16 amino acids. The full variable domain, with the rest looked up from reference TRBV5-1 and TRBJ2-2, is KAGVTQTPRYLIKTRGQQVTLSCSPISGHRSVSWYQQTPGQGLQFLFEYFSETQRNKGNFPGRFSGRQFSNSRSEMNVSTLELGDSALYLCASSRVRESYTGELFFGEGSRLTVL.

The CDR3 region has the DNA TGCGCCAGCAGCTCCTCCTACGAGCAGTACTTC. This encodes CASSSSYEQYF. The V gene is TRBV10-2, the J gene TRBJ2-7; no firm D call. CDR3 length: 11 residues. Germline values: CDR1 WSHSY, CDR2 SAAADI. Trimming took off 6 bases at V and 0 bases at J, with 3 bases between the two ends.

A remark on this clone: The DNA is left out, because the CDR3 cannot be placed on it with certainty; the CDR3 is given as TCRdb lists it. The V gene is TRBV30, the J gene TRBJ1-2. Termini included, the CDR3 measures 14 amino acids. Per germline, CDR1 GTSNPN and CDR2 SVGIG (reference sequence). The CDR3 spells CARSVFGLNYGCTF.

CDR3 sequence: CASSPGTARPVEDEQFF. CDR3 DNA sequence: TGTGCCAGCAGCCCCGGGACAGCCCGTCCGGTTGAGGATGAGCAGTTCTTC. The V gene is TRBV5-8, the J gene TRBJ2-1; 7 nucleotides agree with TRBD1. Germline assignment: CDR1 SGHTS and CDR2 YDEGEE. This CDR3 contains 17 residues. The V segment lost 4 bases and the J segment 8 bases; nucleotides outside the gene matches: 18.

In the case of this clone: Other DNA sequences in this specimen translate into the identical CDR3. The chain recombines TRBV5-1 with TRBJ2-7; D remains ambiguous. Trimming took 0 bases from V and 0 from J, leaving 4 bases between them. The CDR3 covers 13 residues. Germline V gives CDR1 SGHRS, CDR2 YFSETQ. The CDR3 DNA reads as TGCGCCAGCAGCTTGGCGGGCTCCTACGAGCAGTACTTC. Translation gives CASSLAGSYEQYF.

This chain joins TRBV5-6 and TRBJ1-5; 9 bases align to TRBD1. CDR3 size: 15 residues. CDR1 SGHDT and CDR2 YYEEEE come from the germline V gene. V dropped 2 bases and J dropped 1; count of bases not matched to a gene: 1. CDR3 sequence (DNA): TGTGCCAGCAGCTTACAGGGGGCAAGCAATCAGCCCCAGCATTTT. Protein: CASSLQGASNQPQHF.

The gene calls are TRBV2 and TRBJ2-7; D unresolved. With 2 bases removed from V and 0 bases from J, the gap between germline ends came to 8 bases. The germline V gene encodes CDR1 SNHLY and CDR2 FYNNEI. CDR3 size: 14 residues. The CDR3 here is CASSENNLSYEQYF. In nucleotides, the CDR3 is TGTGCCAGCAGTGAAAACAACCTCTCCTACGAGCAGTACTTC.

This rearrangement joins TRBV5-1 to TRBJ2-2; 9 positions agree with TRBD2. Trimming at V came to 1 base and at J to 1 base, leaving 5 bases not matched to a gene. This CDR3 has 17 amino acids. Germline V gene lookup returns CDR1 SGHRS and CDR2 YFSETQ. The CDR3 sequence: CASSLTPTSGNTGELFF. The CDR3 nucleotides read TGCGCCAGCAGCTTGACCCCGACTAGCGGGAACACCGGGGAGCTGTTTTTT.

The chain carries TRBV6-1 and TRBJ1-4, with D perhaps TRBD1 (6 bases). The CDR3 spans 13 residues. V was pared by 5 bases and J by 5 bases, with 9 bases between. CDR1 MNHNS and CDR2 SASEGT come from the germline V gene. CDR3 region: CASSRQENEKLFF. The DNA of the CDR3 is TGTGCCAGCAGTCGACAGGAGAATGAAAAACTGTTTTTT.

The chain employs TRBV5-1 and TRBJ2-1, with 7 bases lining up with TRBD1. V trimming: 0 bases; J trimming: 5 bases; junction bases outside the gene matches: 8. The germline CDR1 and CDR2 sequences are SGHRS and YFSETQ. CDR3 size: 16 residues. CDR3 DNA: TGCGCCAGCAGCTTGGATTTCCTCGGGACAGACAATGAGCAGTTCTTC. Translation: CASSLDFLGTDNEQFF.

This chain joins TRBV7-8 and TRBJ1-2; D call uncertain. Germline V gene data show CDR1 as SGHVS and CDR2 as FQNEAQ. CDR3 length: 14 residues. V lost 1 base and J 2 bases, leaving 8 bases between the germline ends. The CDR3 DNA follows: TGTGCCAGCAGCTTAGAACAGATGAACTATGGCTACACCTTC. It yields the protein CASSLEQMNYGYTF.

V is TRBV6-5 and J is TRBJ1-2, with a tentative D call TRBD1 (6 bases). Germline V gives CDR1 MNHEY, CDR2 SVGAGI. V was trimmed by 5 bases and J by 8 bases, leaving 18 bases between them. The CDR3 loop spans 14 amino acids. In nucleotides, the CDR3 is TGTGCCAGCAGTCAACCGAGGGACACCGGGGGCTACACCTTC. This gives the protein CASSQPRDTGGYTF.

The CDR3 region is CASSLGGAGSYEQYF. The CDR3, as DNA: TGTGCCAGCAGCTTGGGCGGGGCAGGTTCCTACGAGCAGTACTTC. This chain connects TRBV5-5 to TRBJ2-7; D may be TRBD2 (6 bases). Trimming pared 0 bases from V and 1 base from J, leaving 11 bases between. Germline V CDR1 and CDR2: SGHKS, YYEKEE (reference sequence). The CDR3 consists of 15 residues.

This clone was detected only a few times. The gene calls are TRBV30 and TRBJ1-1, with D possibly TRBD1 on 5 matching bases. CDR3 length: 13 residues. The V end lost 3 bases, the J end lost 2 bases, and 10 bases lay between the germline ends. Germline values: CDR1 GTSNPN, CDR2 SVGIG (reference sequence). CDR3 in amino acids: CAWSLGVNTEAFF. For the CDR3, the DNA is TGTGCCTGGAGCCTAGGGGTTAACACTGAAGCTTTCTTT.

The CDR3 region has the DNA TGCGCCAGCAGCCAAGATAAGGCAGGGGTTCAGCCCCAGCATTTT. The encoded protein is CASSQDKAGVQPQHF. The chain is built from TRBV4-1 and TRBJ1-5, with D possibly matching TRBD1 (6 bases). V lost 0 bases, J lost 6 bases, and 12 bases lay in between. From germline, CDR1 is MGHRA and CDR2 YSYEKL. The CDR3 runs to 15 residues.

This clone has just a few counts. The J gene is TRBJ1-2, the V gene TRBV19; D may be TRBD1 (5 bases). The CDR3 length is 14 residues. CDR1 and CDR2 (germline): LNHDA, SQIVND (reference sequence). Trimming cost V 6 bases and J 3 bases, with 14 bases left between them. CDR3 sequence (DNA): TGTGCCAGTAGGCGGGACGGGAACTACTATGGCTACACCTTC. Protein product: CASRRDGNYYGYTF.

The chain couples TRBV6-1 to TRBJ2-7; D is unresolved. This CDR3 has 8 residues. V lost 4 bases to trimming and J lost 13 bases, with 5 bases between them. CDR1 and CDR2 (germline): MNHNS, SASEGT. Here the CDR3 DNA reads TGTGCCAGCAGTGCCCGTTACTTC. Amino acids: CASSARYF.